Following are 9 T cell receptor beta chains from one sample sequenced in a study of low-dose radiotherapy and immunotherapy resistance in tumors. The time point was: before trial treatment. TRAV- and TRBV-specific primers primed first-strand cDNA, covering alpha and beta chains. TCR amplification used about 18 PCR cycles, a constant-region primer and a V-primer adapter. TCRdb processed the reads anew with MiXCR; each CDR3 protein has one entry. The profile shows around 90,000 distinct CDR3 sequences, approximately 20% of them singletons. Sample: PBMCs, taken before treatment. The receptors here all came from a male donor with prostate cancer.

This clonotype was observed at least ten times. The chain joins TRBV4-2 to TRBJ2-3; 9 nucleotides match TRBD2. The germline CDR1 and CDR2 sequences are LGHNA and YNFKEQ. Trimming took 5 bases from V and 6 from J; bases not matched to a gene: 12. The CDR3 has 16 residues. CDR3 in DNA: TGTGCCAGCAGCTATAGCAGGACTAGCGCGTCGGATACGCAGTATTTT. Translating it yields CASSYSRTSASDTQYF.

A word on this clonotype: The DNA is omitted, as the CDR3 cannot be located on it reliably, and the CDR3 follows TCRdb's listing. This chain connects TRBV7-2 to TRBJ2-7; TRBD2 reflects the table's D call only, with no check against the DNA. The germline CDR1 and CDR2 sequences are SGHTA and FQGNSA. The CDR3 length is 20 residues, termini included. The CDR3 region is CASSFYICSARDRSPYEQYF.

This clonotype was counted a few times. The chain is built from TRBV7-2 and TRBJ2-2; D unclear. The ends were cut back, 5 bases at V and 3 bases at J, with 10 bases in the middle. The germline gives CDR1 SGHTA, CDR2 FQGNSA. CDR3 length equals 14 residues. The CDR3 reads CASSHRLDTGELFF. DNA for the CDR3: TGTGCCAGCAGCCACCGACTGGACACCGGGGAGCTGTTTTTT. The full variable domain, its missing parts supplied by reference TRBV7-2 and TRBJ2-2, is GAGVSQSPSNKVTEKGKDVELRCDPISGHTALYWYRQSLGQGLEFLIYFQGNSAPDKSGLPSDRFSAERTGGSVSTLTIQRTQQEDSAVYLCASSHRLDTGELFFGEGSRLTVL.

CDR3 protein: CASSLTYEQFF. In DNA form, the CDR3 reads TGTGCCAGCTCACTAACCTACGAGCAGTTCTTC. The J gene is TRBJ2-1, the V gene TRBV18; no clear D gene. Trimming pared 4 bases from V and 10 bases from J, leaving 8 bases between. Looked up from germline, CDR1 is KGHSH and CDR2 is LQKENI. The CDR3 is 11 amino acids.

This clonotype was seen repeatedly, ten times or more. The rearrangement uses TRBV20-1 and TRBJ2-1; D is perhaps TRBD1 (5 bases). V gave up 6 bases and J gave up 9 bases, with 18 bases separating them. Germline V gene lookup returns CDR1 DFQATT and CDR2 SNEGSKA (reference sequence). There are 13 residues in the CDR3. The CDR3 bases are TGCAGTGCAGCGAGAGCTAGTCAGGGTGAGCAGTTCTTC. Its protein product is CSAARASQGEQFF.

This clonotype occurred many times. The gene calls are TRBV28 and TRBJ2-1; 9 bases are shared with TRBD2. Per the germline V gene, CDR1 is MDHEN and CDR2 is SYDVKM. V lost 6 bases, J lost 9 bases, and 6 bases stayed unmatched. The CDR3 contains 13 residues. The CDR3 here is CASRSGLASEQFF. The CDR3 region has the DNA TGTGCCAGCAGATCGGGACTAGCAAGTGAGCAGTTCTTC.

This clonotype was seen ten or more times. The chain carries TRBV5-1 and TRBJ2-4; no firm D call. The V end was cut by 4 bases, the J end by 7 bases, with 15 bases between. Germline CDR1 and CDR2: SGHRS and YFSETQ. The CDR3 runs to 14 residues. CDR3 nucleotides: TGCGCCAGCAGCGCCGCCGGGTCCGTGAACATTCAGTACTTC. Its protein product is CASSAAGSVNIQYF.

This clonotype was counted only a few times. CDR3 residues: CASSLATATEAFF. The DNA of the CDR3 is TGTGCCAGCAGCTTAGCTACAGCCACTGAAGCTTTCTTT. This chain links TRBV7-2 with TRBJ1-1; unclear D gene. There are 13 residues in the CDR3. Per the germline V gene, CDR1 is SGHTA and CDR2 is FQGNSA. With 0 bases removed from V and 4 bases from J, the gap between germline ends came to 6 bases.

This clonotype was counted ten times or more. The chain is built from TRBV9 and TRBJ2-2; D unclear. Germline CDR1 SGDLS, CDR2 YYNGEE. The ends were cut back, 0 bases at V and 4 bases at J, with 7 bases in the middle. This CDR3 is 14 amino acids long. DNA of the CDR3: TGTGCCAGCAGCGTAGACCGGGTCACCGGGGAGCTGTTTTTT. Translation gives CASSVDRVTGELFF.